The present T cell receptor beta chain was sequenced within a study of CD8+CD57+ T cells in acquired aplastic anemia. Study-wide context: Sorted CD4+ and CD8+ cells gave an average of 3.2 ug of DNA.

The CDR3 has 15 amino acids. V lost 7 bases and J lost 0, with 13 bases in between. In germline, CDR1 is SNHLY, CDR2 FYNNEI. TCR beta VDJ and CDR3 profiling used genomic DNA as template. One entry per CDR3 protein, called by TCRdb with MiXCR from the reads. The sample lists 250,000 to 300,000 distinct CDR3 sequences; approximately 60% were seen once. An expansion of CD8+CD57+ cells by flow cytometry had been shown in patients chosen for sequencing. Acquired aplastic anemia of severe grade affected all patients. None of the patients had been given any therapy when their blood was sampled. Concerning this clonotype: Its antigen is still unknown.

Study-level findings and limits: Patients and controls shared about 30 CD8+ CDR3 sequences.

The TCR sequence derives from a human donor with aplastic anemia. The chain employs TRBV2 and TRBJ2-1; D may be TRBD2 (5 bases). Source material: sorted CD4+, CD8+, or CD8+CD57+ T cells (not recorded which) from PBMCs. The CDR3 DNA reads as TGTGCCAGCACTTATCGGAGCGGCTCCTACAATGAGCAGTTCTTC. Encoded protein: CASTYRSGSYNEQFF.